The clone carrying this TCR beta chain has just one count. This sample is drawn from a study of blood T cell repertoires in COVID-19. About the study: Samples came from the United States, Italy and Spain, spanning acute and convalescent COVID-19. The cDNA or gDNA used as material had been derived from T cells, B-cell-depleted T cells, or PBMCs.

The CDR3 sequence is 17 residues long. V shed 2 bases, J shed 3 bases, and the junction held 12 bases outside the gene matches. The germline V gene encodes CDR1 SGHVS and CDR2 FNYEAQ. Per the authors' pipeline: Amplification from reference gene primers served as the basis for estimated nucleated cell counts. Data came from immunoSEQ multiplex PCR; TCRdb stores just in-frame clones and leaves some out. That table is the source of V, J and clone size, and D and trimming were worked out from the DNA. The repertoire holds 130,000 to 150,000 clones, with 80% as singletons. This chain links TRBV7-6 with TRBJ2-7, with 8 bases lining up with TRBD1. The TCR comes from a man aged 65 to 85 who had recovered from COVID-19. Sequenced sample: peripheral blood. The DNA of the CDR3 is TGTGCCAGCAGCTTAATGTCCGGACAGGGATTGATCTACGAGCAGTACTTC. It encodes CASSLMSGQGLIYEQYF.